This T cell receptor (beta chain) was documented in a study of CD4 T cells in relation to SARS-CoV-2 and coronaviruses (dated by TCRdb to the early 2020s). Context from the whole study: HLA restriction was mapped for shared crossreactive spike epitopes using patient-derived lymphoblastoid cell lines. At the level of individual TCR clonotypes, the study measured memory CD4+ T cell crossreactivity between SARS-CoV-2 spike protein and common cold coronavirus spike proteins. The Adaptive Biotechnologies TCR-sequencing kit was used for samples from a few pre-COVID donors and for the naive versus memory experiments, whereas the other data were Illumina-based. A different TCR-beta assay, based on Illumina, was used to sequence expansion assays from other donors in the study. Results the study describes overall, beyond this receptor: Because no donor provided both pre-pandemic and post-infection samples, tracing the source of pre-existing responses was limited. Crossreactive clones showed significantly weaker SARS-CoV-2-driven expansion than monoreactive clones, consistent with antigenic imprinting. In about 71% of donors, memory CD4+ clonotypes turned up that crossrecognized SARS-CoV-2 and at least one common cold coronavirus spike. Small numbers of patients and of tested TCRs were a limitation of the study. Crossreactivity analysis was centred on spike protein, so crossreactivity against other viral proteins was not assessed. Naive versus memory sequencing indicated that memory recall responses, rather than primary responses primed during culture, are detected by the assay.

Deep-resolution immunoSEQ TCR-beta sequencing was performed on DNA from uncultured naive and memory CD4+ T cells. In the paper's pipeline: Preprocessing removed nonproductive sequences and CDR3s not starting with C, not ending with F or W, or shorter than 7 amino acids. Cultured and uncultured naive and memory CD4+ repertoires were searched for previously identified spike- and CEF-reactive CDR3s. After three terminal residues were trimmed from each end, CDR3 homology was quantified as pairwise Levenshtein distance using the stringdist R package. Entries here come from immuneACCESS through TCRdb and include only in-frame sequences with V and J called. Some clones fail to appear in such tables; in the studies checked, an unresolved V gene covers under half of the shortfall, and the cause of the remainder is unknown. V, J and clone size reflect that table, while D and trimming were determined from the DNA. This sample comprises roughly 61,000 clones, 75% to 90% of them detected only once. 1.4% of the sample is held by the ten biggest clonotypes.

V is pared back by 8 bases and J by 0 bases, with 13 bases lying between the germline termini. There are 14 amino acids in the CDR3, from cysteine to phenylalanine inclusive. This entry keeps only the CDR3 DNA: 42 bases, framed from base 1. Taken from the germline V gene, the CDR1 and CDR2 loops are MNHEY and SVGAGI. CD4+ T cells from unexposed donors were collected before the COVID-19 pandemic (2011-2018). To separate naive from memory CD4+ T cells, cryopreserved PBMCs first underwent CD4 enrichment and then EasySep naive CD4+ T cell enrichment. Leukapheresis product for the unexposed donors was purchased commercially. Ficoll-Paque PLUS gradient centrifugation was used to isolate PBMCs from either whole blood or leukapheresis product. PBMCs were either cryopreserved at -140 degrees C or used fresh in the expansion assay. The QIAamp Micro DNA Kit was used to extract genomic DNA from the CD4+ T cells.

About this clone itself: Its antigen is still unknown. No quality values exist for individual bases; no much larger clone is one base distant.

Specimen: memory CD4+ T cells from PBMCs. The sample's cell subset or site label is to be understood as: memory (non-naive) CD4+ T cells. Rearrangement joined TRBV6-5 to TRBJ2-5; TRBD2 might be the D gene, on 5 matching bases. The TCR sequence derives from a human donor in good health. The CDR3: CASRPWRNQETQYF. The nucleotide sequence is given as TGTGCCAGCCGCCCCTGGAGGAACCAAGAGACCCAGTACTTC.